The following is a TCR beta chain sequence with its context. Its antigen remains unidentified. No quality values exist for individual bases; no much larger clone is one base distant. This entry comes from a study of T cell changes during pregnancy in multiple sclerosis (dated by TCRdb to the late 2010s). General notes on the study: The study looked at changes in the T cell repertoire across pregnancy in women with multiple sclerosis.

Its CDR3 holds 15 amino acids, cysteine through phenylalanine. Here the CDR3 DNA is all that survives: 45 bases in frame from base 1. The germline V gene provides CDR1 SGHRS and CDR2 YFSETQ. Here V drops 0 bases and J drops 5 bases, and the junction holds 6 bases not matched to any gene. To prepare the library, the immunoSEQ multiplex PCR assay was applied. Not all clones reach the TCRdb copy of this immuneACCESS table, which keeps in-frame sequences only. Checked studies attribute under half of the gap to unresolved V genes and leave the rest unexplained. The sample table holds about 60,000 clones, of which about 90% were seen once. The biggest ten clones account for roughly 0.76% of the sample.

This specimen was CD4+ T cells from peripheral blood mononuclear cells, taken in the first trimester of pregnancy. Here the chain combines TRBV5-1 and TRBJ2-5; 8 middle bases align to TRBD2. This receptor was taken from a female donor with multiple sclerosis, enrolled in a pregnancy study. The DNA sequence reads TGCGCCAGCAGCTTGGGAGGCGGGGGGCTTGAGACCCAGTACTTC. Translation gives CASSLGGGGLETQYF.